The rows below give T cell receptor beta chains drawn from one sample of a study of CD8 T cells in Susac syndrome. TCRdb re-derived calls from the immunoSEQ multiplex PCR reads in MiXCR, one entry per CDR3 protein. Here the sample spans over 100,000 distinct CDR3 sequences, approximately 90% being singletons. The sequenced sample was CD8+ T cells from PBMCs. The receptors come from a human donor in good health. CDR3s include the opening cysteine and the closing phenylalanine or tryptophan. A D gene is named only where the DNA matches it firmly. Size is omitted from some rows. Given values are once, few, many or a class for expanded clones.

clone size	D gene	V gene	J gene	CDR3 length	CDR3 protein	CDR3 DNA
.	.	TRBV12-3/TRBV12-4	TRBJ1-5	14	CASSLALGSQPQHF	TGTGCCAGCAGTTTAGCGTTAGGGTCTCAGCCCCAGCATTTT
once	.	TRBV6-1	TRBJ2-6	15	CASSATGSGANVLTF	TGTGCCAGCAGTGCGACCGGCTCTGGGGCCAACGTCCTGACTTTC
.	.	TRBV6-2/TRBV6-3	TRBJ2-1	16	CASSLHDSAAYNEQFF	TGTGCCAGCAGTCTCCATGACTCCGCAGCCTACAATGAGCAGTTCTTC
.	TRBD1	TRBV9	TRBJ1-1	12	CASSVGDRVTEF	TGTGCCAGCAGCGTTGGAGACAGGGTCACCGAATTT
.	.	TRBV12-3/TRBV12-4	TRBJ1-2	8	CASSPGAF	TGTGCCAGCAGTCCCGGGGCCTTC
.	TRBD2	TRBV30	TRBJ2-5	15	CAWSKEAGHQETQYF	TGTGCCTGGAGTAAGGAAGCGGGGCACCAAGAGACCCAGTACTTC
.	TRBD2	TRBV4-2	TRBJ2-1	18	CASSHRLAGGPSYNEQFF	TGTGCCAGCAGCCATAGGCTAGCGGGAGGCCCATCCTACAATGAGCAGTTCTTC
.	TRBD2	TRBV7-9	TRBJ2-1	15	CASMDSGGGYNEQFF	TGTGCCAGCATGGACAGCGGGGGGGGTTACAATGAGCAGTTCTTC
.	.	TRBV29-1	TRBJ2-7	14	CSVGEGGGSYEQYF	TGCAGCGTTGGAGAAGGGGGGGGTTCCTACGAGCAGTACTTC
.	.	TRBV23-1	TRBJ2-7	17	CASSRDRGASGAYEQYF	TGCGCCAGCTCTCGGGACAGGGGTGCTAGCGGGGCCTACGAGCAGTACTTC
.	.	TRBV6-1	TRBJ1-3	16	CASSETGILSGNTIYF	TGTGCCAGCAGTGAAACAGGGATTCTCTCTGGAAACACCATATATTTT
.	.	TRBV27	TRBJ2-7	13	CASKQHQTYEQYF	TGTGCCAGCAAACAGCACCAGACCTACGAGCAGTACTTC
.	TRBD1	TRBV2	TRBJ1-2	15	CASSVSSRQGYGYTF	TGTGCCAGCAGTGTGTCTTCGAGACAGGGTTATGGCTACACCTTC
.	TRBD2	TRBV7-8	TRBJ2-5	16	CASSLVLAGGQETQYF	TGTGCCAGCAGCTTAGTGCTAGCGGGGGGCCAAGAGACCCAGTACTTC
.	.	TRBV5-1	TRBJ1-3	14	CASPREYSGNTIYF	TGCGCCAGCCCGCGGGAGTACTCTGGAAACACCATATATTTT
once	.	TRBV11-2	TRBJ2-7	13	CASSATLSYEQYF	TGTGCCAGCAGCGCGACTCTCTCCTACGAGCAGTACTTC
.	.	TRBV19	TRBJ2-5	14	CASSIPDMTETQYF	TGTGCCAGTAGTATCCCGGACATGACAGAGACCCAGTACTTC
.	.	TRBV29-1	TRBJ2-3	12	CSALEGTDTQYF	TGCAGCGCCCTGGAGGGCACAGATACGCAGTATTTT
.	.	TRBV5-6	TRBJ2-5	12	CASRGFGETQYF	TGTGCCAGCAGAGGGTTTGGGGAGACCCAGTACTTC
.	.	TRBV29-1	TRBJ1-2	12	CSVEIRHYGYTF	TGCAGCGTTGAAATCAGGCACTATGGCTACACCTTC
.	TRBD1	TRBV5-1	TRBJ1-3	15	CASSPRTGGGNTIYF	TGCGCCAGCAGCCCCCGGACAGGGGGTGGAAACACCATATATTTT
.	.	TRBV2	TRBJ2-1	15	CASSENKGRGNEQFF	TGTGCCAGCAGTGAAAATAAGGGCAGAGGGAATGAGCAGTTCTTC
.	.	TRBV2	TRBJ1-1	13	CASSNRMNTEAFF	TGTGCCAGCTCTAACAGGATGAACACTGAAGCTTTCTTT
.	.	TRBV5-1	TRBJ2-1	13	CASSLAIKNEQFF	TGCGCCAGCAGCTTGGCCATAAAGAATGAGCAGTTCTTC
.	TRBD1	TRBV12-3/TRBV12-4	TRBJ2-1	15	CASSFSGGLYNEQFF	TGTGCCAGCAGTTTCTCAGGGGGCCTCTACAATGAGCAGTTCTTC
.	.	TRBV7-2	TRBJ2-1	15	CASSSPLGNYNEQFF	TGTGCCAGCAGCTCGCCTTTGGGTAACTACAATGAGCAGTTCTTC
.	.	TRBV2	TRBJ2-1	16	CASSESSAGRYNEQFF	TGTGCCAGCAGTGAATCCTCGGCAGGGAGGTACAATGAGCAGTTCTTC
.	.	TRBV4-3	TRBJ2-1	13	CASSHPEGGEQFF	TGCGCCAGCAGCCACCCCGAGGGGGGTGAGCAGTTCTTC
.	.	TRBV20-1	TRBJ1-5	11	CSARSGQPQHF	TGCAGTGCTAGGAGCGGACAGCCCCAGCATTTT
.	TRBD2	TRBV29-1	TRBJ2-1	14	CSVAAGGLYNEQFF	TGCAGCGTTGCGGCGGGAGGGTTATACAATGAGCAGTTCTTC
.	TRBD1	TRBV9	TRBJ2-2	17	CASSFLTGGLSPGELFF	TGTGCCAGCAGCTTTCTCACAGGGGGTCTCAGCCCCGGGGAGCTGTTTTTT
few	.	TRBV12-3/TRBV12-4	TRBJ2-7	14	CASSSAGEPYEQYF	TGTGCCAGCAGTTCGGCCGGAGAACCTTACGAGCAGTACTTC
.	TRBD2	TRBV11-3	TRBJ2-3	16	CASSFGLAGSADTQYF	TGTGCCAGCAGCTTTGGACTAGCGGGATCGGCAGATACGCAGTATTTT
.	.	TRBV12-3/TRBV12-4	TRBJ2-2	16	CASTPAGKLNTGELFF	TGTGCCAGCACTCCTGCGGGCAAGCTAAACACCGGGGAGCTGTTTTTT
.	.	TRBV7-2	TRBJ2-7	16	CASSLELGDGRYEQYF	TGTGCCAGCAGCTTAGAACTAGGGGACGGGCGCTACGAGCAGTACTTC
.	TRBD1	TRBV5-8	TRBJ2-5	16	CASSLTGTGDQETQYF	TGTGCCAGCAGCCTTACCGGGACAGGGGACCAAGAGACCCAGTACTTC
.	.	TRBV29-1	TRBJ2-3	13	CSVERGGGDTQYF	TGCAGCGTTGAACGGGGAGGAGGAGATACGCAGTATTTT
.	.	TRBV5-1	TRBJ1-2	14	CASSTGALSYGYTF	TGCGCCAGCAGTACGGGGGCGCTTTCCTATGGCTACACCTTC
.	TRBD1	TRBV20-1	TRBJ2-4	16	CSANSGTGSAKNIQYF	TGCAGTGCTAATTCCGGGACAGGGTCGGCCAAAAACATTCAGTACTTC
.	TRBD2	TRBV20-1	TRBJ2-7	15	CSATSPGGNPHEQYF	TGCAGTGCTACTTCCCCGGGAGGGAATCCCCACGAGCAGTACTTC
once	TRBD2	TRBV4-3	TRBJ2-7	16	CASSQDASGRGYEQYF	TGCGCCAGCAGCCAAGATGCTAGCGGGAGGGGATACGAGCAGTACTTC
once	TRBD2	TRBV3-1	TRBJ2-6	19	CASSPSTSASSAGANVLTF	TGTGCCAGCAGCCCTTCGACTAGCGCTTCGTCGGCTGGGGCCAACGTCCTGACTTTC
.	TRBD2	TRBV29-1	TRBJ2-1	13	CSGTSGRAREQFF	TGCAGCGGGACTAGCGGGAGGGCCCGCGAGCAGTTCTTC